This TCR beta chain was identified during a study of blood T cell repertoires in COVID-19 (dated by TCRdb to the early 2020s). In terms of the full investigation: Samples from collaborators originated in the United States, Italy and Spain and spanned both the acute and convalescent phases of COVID-19. Where HLA class I and class II types were available, the types were taken from metadata supplied by the sample provider, not from assay-based typing. Subjects who had been exposed to COVID-19, were actively infected with it, or had recovered from it provided the deeply sampled blood TCRbeta repertoires that made up the dataset. The material from the prospective study consisted of cDNA or gDNA derived from T cells, B-cell-depleted T cells, or PBMCs. A de-identified subject ID, COVID-19 status, age in years and sex were almost always included in the sample metadata. The samples were drawn from two sources: the first 160 participants of the ongoing ImmuneRACE study, and 1,000 to 1,500 subjects contributed by 6 global collaborators. A freely available public database, intended as a resource for researchers studying the immune response to SARS-CoV-2, is where the repertoires were released. What the study reported, not specific to this receptor: The quantity of clinical and demographic metadata differed by source and by participant and was supplied without curation.

Concerning this clone itself: Its binding antigen is unknown. Base qualities were left out, and no much larger clone turns up one base away.

The immunoSEQ Assay, a bias-controlled multiplex PCR, was used to amplify TCRbeta CDR3 regions from genomic DNA. Per the authors' processing: Nucleated cell counts per sample were estimated from amplification of reference gene primers within the assay. To quantify the absolute abundance of each unique TCRbeta CDR3 rearrangement, sequence reads were collapsed and filtered. For each sample, productive Simpson clonality was calculated as the square root of Simpson's diversity index across productive rearrangements. TCRdb re-hosts the immuneACCESS table, in-frame sequences only. Its copies lack some clones; in the studies checked, an unresolved V gene accounts for under half of them, and the cause for the rest is not known. V, J and clone size are taken as reported in that table, and D and trimming were inferred from the DNA itself. The sample data list about 12,000 clones, and just over 70% of these were observed just once. The ten largest clones add up to 5% to 7.5% of the sample.

The germline V gene gives CDR1 as SGDLS and CDR2 as YYNGEE. Counted from cysteine to phenylalanine, this CDR3 has 15 amino acids. Of all the DNA, just the CDR3 is kept, 45 bases in frame from base 1. V lost 2 bases and J lost 6 bases, and the count of bases not matched to a germline gene is 4. One collaborating source in Seattle enrolled patients while the patients were actively infected and followed the patients over time throughout the course of disease. Whole blood was collected in K2EDTA tubes by collaborating institutions according to the institutions' own protocols. For TCRbeta analysis, collaborator samples were shipped as frozen whole blood, as isolated PBMCs, or as DNA extracted from either sample type.

This clonotype originated in a man aged 55-75 years with COVID-19, enrolled during active disease. Sequencing was done on a sample of peripheral blood. Recombination connected TRBV9 to TRBJ1-5, with TRBD1 matching 11 junction bases. The CDR3 amino acid sequence is: CASSVGQGARQPQHF. The nucleotide sequence reads as follows: TGTGCCAGCAGCGTCGGACAGGGGGCGCGTCAGCCCCAGCATTTT. The full variable domain, completed from the reference TRBV9 and TRBJ1-5 proteins outside the CDR3, reads DSGVTQTPKHLITATGQRVTLRCSPRSGDLSVYWYQQSLDQGLQFLIQYYNGEERAKGNILERFSAQQFPDLHSELNLSSLELGDSALYFCASSVGQGARQPQHFGDGTRLSIL.